This T cell receptor beta chain was found in a study of blood T cell repertoires in COVID-19. For the study at large: Spain, Italy and the United States supplied samples that represented acute and convalescent COVID-19. Nucleic acid was either cDNA or gDNA, and it came from T cells, B-cell-depleted T cells, or PBMCs.

The CDR3 runs to 15 residues. In germline, CDR1 is LGHDT, CDR2 YNNKEL (reference sequence). The trim removed 0 bases at V and 4 bases at J, leaving 4 bases unmatched. In the authors' workflow: Using reference gene primer amplification, nucleated cell counts were estimated. TCRdb keeps only in-frame clones here, not all; method: immunoSEQ multiplex PCR. The V and J calls and clone size were taken over from that table, and D and trimming were inferred from the DNA. The sample lists 92,000 or so clones; approximately 89% were seen once. The sequenced sample was peripheral blood. The chain employs TRBV3-1 (or the pseudogene TRBV3-2) and TRBJ2-7, with 9 bases matching TRBD1. The sequence derives from a man between 60 and 75 years old with acute or convalescent COVID-19. The CDR3 DNA sequence: TGTGCCAGCAGCCAAGAAGGGACAGGGCTATACGAGCAGTACTTC. Amino acids: CASSQEGTGLYEQYF.